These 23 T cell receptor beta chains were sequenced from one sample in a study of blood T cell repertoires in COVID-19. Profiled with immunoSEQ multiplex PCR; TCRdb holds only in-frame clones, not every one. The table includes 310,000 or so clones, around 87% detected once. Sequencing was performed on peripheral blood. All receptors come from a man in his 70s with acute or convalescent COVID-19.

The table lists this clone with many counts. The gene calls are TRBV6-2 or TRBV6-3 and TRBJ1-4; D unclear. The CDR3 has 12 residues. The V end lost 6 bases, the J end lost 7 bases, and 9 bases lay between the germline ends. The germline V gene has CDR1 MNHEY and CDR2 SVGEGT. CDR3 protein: CASSDIREKLFF. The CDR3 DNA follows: TGTGCCAGCAGCGACATACGTGAAAAACTGTTTTTT.

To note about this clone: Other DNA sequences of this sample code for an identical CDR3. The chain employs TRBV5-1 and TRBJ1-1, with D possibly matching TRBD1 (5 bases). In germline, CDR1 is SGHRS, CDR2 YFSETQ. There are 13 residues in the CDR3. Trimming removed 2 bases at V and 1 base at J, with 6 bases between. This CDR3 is CASSLQENTEAFF. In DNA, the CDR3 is TGCGCCAGCAGCTTACAGGAGAACACTGAAGCTTTCTTT.

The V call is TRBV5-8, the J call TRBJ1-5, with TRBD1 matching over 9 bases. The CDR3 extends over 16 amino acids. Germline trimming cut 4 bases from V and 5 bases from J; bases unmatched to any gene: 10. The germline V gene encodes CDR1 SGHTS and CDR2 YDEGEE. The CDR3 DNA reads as TGTGCCAGCAGCCCTGGGACAGGGATGGGGGATCAGCCCCAGCATTTT. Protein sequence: CASSPGTGMGDQPQHF.

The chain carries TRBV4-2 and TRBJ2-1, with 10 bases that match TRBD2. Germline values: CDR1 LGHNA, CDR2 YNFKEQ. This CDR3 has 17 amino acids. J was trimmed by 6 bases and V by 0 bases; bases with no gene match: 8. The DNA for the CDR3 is TGTGCCAGCAGCCAAGATTTGAGCGGGGGGGCTGGCAATGAGCAGTTCTTC. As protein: CASSQDLSGGAGNEQFF.

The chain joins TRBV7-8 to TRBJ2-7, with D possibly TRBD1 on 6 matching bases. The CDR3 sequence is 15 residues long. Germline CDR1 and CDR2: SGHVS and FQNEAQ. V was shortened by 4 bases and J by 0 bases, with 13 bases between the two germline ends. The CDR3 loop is CASSSPGTHSYEQYF. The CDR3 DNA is TGTGCCAGCAGCTCCCCGGGGACACACTCCTACGAGCAGTACTTC. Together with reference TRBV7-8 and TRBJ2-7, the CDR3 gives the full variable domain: GAGVSQSPRYKVAKRGQDVALRCDPISGHVSLFWYQQALGQGPEFLTYFQNEAQLDKSGLPSDRFFAERPEGSVSTLKIQRTQQEDSAVYLCASSSPGTHSYEQYFGPGTRLTVT.

In nucleotides, the CDR3 is TGTGCCTGGAGTGTAGGCGGGATCACAGATACGCAGTATTTT. This gives the protein CAWSVGGITDTQYF. The chain links TRBV30 to TRBJ2-3; D might be TRBD2 (6 bases). Trimming cost V 0 bases and J 2 bases, with 9 bases left between them. The CDR3 covers 14 residues. Germline V gene sequence: CDR1 GTSNPN, CDR2 SVGIG (reference sequence).

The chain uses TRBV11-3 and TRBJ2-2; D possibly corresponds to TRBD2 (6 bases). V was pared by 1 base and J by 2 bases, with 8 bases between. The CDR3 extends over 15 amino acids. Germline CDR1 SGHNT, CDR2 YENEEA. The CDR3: CASSLVSGNTGELFF. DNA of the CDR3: TGTGCCAGCAGCTTAGTTAGCGGAAACACCGGGGAGCTGTTTTTT.

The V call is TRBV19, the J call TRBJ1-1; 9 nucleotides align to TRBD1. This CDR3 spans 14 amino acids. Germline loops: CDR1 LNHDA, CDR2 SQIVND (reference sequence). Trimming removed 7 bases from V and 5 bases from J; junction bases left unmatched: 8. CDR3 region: CASTPGTGWTEAFF. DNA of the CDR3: TGTGCCAGTACTCCAGGGACAGGGTGGACTGAAGCTTTCTTT.

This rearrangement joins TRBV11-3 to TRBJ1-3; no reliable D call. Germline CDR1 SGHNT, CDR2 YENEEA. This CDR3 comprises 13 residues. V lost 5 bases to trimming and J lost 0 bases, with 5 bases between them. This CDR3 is CASSPSSGNTIYF. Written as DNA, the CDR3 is TGTGCCAGCAGCCCCTCCTCTGGAAACACCATATATTTT.

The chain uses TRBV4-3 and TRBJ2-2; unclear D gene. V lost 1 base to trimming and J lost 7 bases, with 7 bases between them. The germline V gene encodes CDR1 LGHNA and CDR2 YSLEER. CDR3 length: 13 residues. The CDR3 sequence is CASSQVPGGELFF. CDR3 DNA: TGCGCCAGCAGCCAAGTCCCCGGCGGGGAGCTGTTTTTT.

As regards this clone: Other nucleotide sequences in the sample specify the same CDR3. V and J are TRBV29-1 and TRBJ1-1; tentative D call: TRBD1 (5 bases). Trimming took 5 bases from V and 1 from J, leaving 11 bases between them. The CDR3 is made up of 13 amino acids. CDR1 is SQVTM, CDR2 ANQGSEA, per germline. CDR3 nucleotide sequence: TGCAGCGTTCGCGGGGGGGGGAACACTGAAGCTTTCTTT. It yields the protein CSVRGGGNTEAFF. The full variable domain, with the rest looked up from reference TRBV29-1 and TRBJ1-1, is SAVISQKPSRDICQRGTSLTIQCQVDSQVTMMFWYRQQPGQSLTLIATANQGSEATYESGFVIDKFPISRPNLTFSTLTVSNMSPEDSSIYLCSVRGGGNTEAFFGQGTRLTVV.

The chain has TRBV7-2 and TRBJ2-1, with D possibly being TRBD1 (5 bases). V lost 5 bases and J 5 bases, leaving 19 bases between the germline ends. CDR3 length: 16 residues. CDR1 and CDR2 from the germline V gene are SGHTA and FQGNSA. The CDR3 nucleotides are TGTGCCAGCAGCCCAGGGTCCGGGTTATTCGACAATGAGCAGTTCTTC. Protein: CASSPGSGLFDNEQFF. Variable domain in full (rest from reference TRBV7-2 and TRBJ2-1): GAGVSQSPSNKVTEKGKDVELRCDPISGHTALYWYRQSLGQGLEFLIYFQGNSAPDKSGLPSDRFSAERTGGSVSTLTIQRTQQEDSAVYLCASSPGSGLFDNEQFFGPGTRLTVL.

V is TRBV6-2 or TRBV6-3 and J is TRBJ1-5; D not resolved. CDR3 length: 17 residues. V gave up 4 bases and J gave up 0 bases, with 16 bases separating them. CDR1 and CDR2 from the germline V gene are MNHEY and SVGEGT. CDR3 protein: CASSFVPGDYSNQPQHF. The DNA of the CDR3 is TGTGCCAGCAGTTTTGTTCCGGGAGATTATAGCAATCAGCCCCAGCATTTT.

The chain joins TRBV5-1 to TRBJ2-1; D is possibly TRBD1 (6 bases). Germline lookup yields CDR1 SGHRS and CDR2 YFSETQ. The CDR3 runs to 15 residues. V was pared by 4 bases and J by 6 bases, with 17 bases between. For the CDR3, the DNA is TGCGCCAGCAGCCAAACACCCGGGACATCCAATGAGCAGTTCTTC. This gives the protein CASSQTPGTSNEQFF.

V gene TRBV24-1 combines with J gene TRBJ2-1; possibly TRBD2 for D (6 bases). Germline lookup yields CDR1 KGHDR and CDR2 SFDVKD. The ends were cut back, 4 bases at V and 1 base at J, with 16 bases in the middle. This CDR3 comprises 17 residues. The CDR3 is CATSEPEAGKSYNEQFF. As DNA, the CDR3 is TGTGCCACCAGTGAGCCAGAAGCGGGCAAGTCCTACAATGAGCAGTTCTTC.

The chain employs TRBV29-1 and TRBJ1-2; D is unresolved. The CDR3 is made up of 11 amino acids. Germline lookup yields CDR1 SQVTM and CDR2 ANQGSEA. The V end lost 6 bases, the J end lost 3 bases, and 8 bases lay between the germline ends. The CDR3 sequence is CSVHGDYGYTF. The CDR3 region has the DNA TGCAGCGTCCACGGGGACTATGGCTACACCTTC.

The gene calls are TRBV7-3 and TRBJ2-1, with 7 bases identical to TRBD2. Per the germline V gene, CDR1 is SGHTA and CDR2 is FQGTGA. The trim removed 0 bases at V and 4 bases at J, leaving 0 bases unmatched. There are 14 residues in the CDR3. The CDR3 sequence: CASSLTSGYNEQFF. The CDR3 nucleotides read TGTGCCAGCAGCTTAACTAGCGGGTACAATGAGCAGTTCTTC.

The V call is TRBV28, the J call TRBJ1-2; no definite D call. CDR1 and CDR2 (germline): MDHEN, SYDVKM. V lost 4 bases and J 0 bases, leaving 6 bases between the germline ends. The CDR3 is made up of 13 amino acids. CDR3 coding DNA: TGTGCCAGCAGTTCCACTTCTAACTATGGCTACACCTTC. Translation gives CASSSTSNYGYTF.

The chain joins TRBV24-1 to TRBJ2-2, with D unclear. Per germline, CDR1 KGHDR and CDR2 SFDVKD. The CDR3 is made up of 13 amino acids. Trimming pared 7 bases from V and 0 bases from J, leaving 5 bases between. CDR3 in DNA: TGTGCCACCAGGGCCGCGAACACCGGGGAGCTGTTTTTT. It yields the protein CATRAANTGELFF.

The CDR3 coding sequence is TGTGCCAGCAGCTTATATACGGGGGGCGTCTATGGCTACACCTTC. Protein sequence: CASSLYTGGVYGYTF. The rearrangement uses TRBV7-2 and TRBJ1-2; tentatively, D is TRBD1 (6 bases). Trimming took 2 bases from V and 4 from J, leaving 14 bases between them. This CDR3 contains 15 residues. CDR1 and CDR2 from the germline V gene are SGHTA and FQGNSA.

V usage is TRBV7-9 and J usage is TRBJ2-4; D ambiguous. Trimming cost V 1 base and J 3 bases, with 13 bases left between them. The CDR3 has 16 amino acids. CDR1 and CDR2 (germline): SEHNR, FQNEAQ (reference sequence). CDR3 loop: CASSLGAGVDKNIQYF. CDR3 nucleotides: TGTGCCAGCAGCTTAGGGGCAGGCGTTGACAAAAACATTCAGTACTTC.

The CDR3 here is CASSPQRLAGGTDTQYF. The DNA of the CDR3 is TGTGCCAGCAGCCCCCAGCGATTAGCGGGAGGTACAGATACGCAGTATTTT. This chain connects TRBV7-2 to TRBJ2-3; 10 nucleotides align to TRBD2. This CDR3 region has 17 residues. The V gene's germline CDR1 is SGHTA and CDR2 FQGNSA. V lost 5 bases and J lost 3; bases outside the gene matches: 11.

The CDR3: CASSQDPLTSGRRDEQYF. The CDR3 DNA reads as TGCGCCAGCAGCCAAGATCCACTGACTAGCGGGAGACGGGACGAGCAGTACTTC. The chain links TRBV4-1 to TRBJ2-7; 12 nucleotides match TRBD2. The CDR3 is 18 residues long. Germline CDR1 and CDR2: MGHRA and YSYEKL. Germline trimming cut 0 bases from V and 5 bases from J; bases unmatched to any gene: 11.